A single sample is the source of the 28 T cell receptor beta chains below, sequenced in a study of T cell changes during pregnancy in multiple sclerosis. Method: immunoSEQ multiplex PCR; TCRdb's copy keeps in-frame clones and lacks some. The sample consists of over 90,000 clones, approximately 93% of them appearing once. The starting material was peripheral blood, obtained after pregnancy. All receptors come from a female donor with multiple sclerosis, enrolled in a pregnancy study.

This clone was found a few times. The gene calls are TRBV10-3 and TRBJ1-1, with 8 bases fitting TRBD1. This CDR3 is 15 amino acids long. Germline trimming cut 6 bases from V and 3 bases from J; bases unmatched to any gene: 9. Germline V lookup: CDR1 ENHRY, CDR2 SYGVKD. Here the CDR3 DNA reads TGTGCCATCAGAAGACAGGGGTATTTGGACACTGAAGCTTTCTTT. Translated: CAIRRQGYLDTEAFF.

A single count supports this clone. The chain uses TRBV11-2 and TRBJ2-1; 10 nucleotides line up with TRBD2. The CDR3 is 15 residues long. J gave up 9 bases and V 3 bases, and 8 bases lay outside the gene matches. Germline V gene lookup returns CDR1 SGHAT and CDR2 FQNNGV. In DNA form, the CDR3 reads TGTGCCAGCAGCTTTAGGCTAGCGGGAGTTAGTGAGCAGTTCTTC. This gives the protein CASSFRLAGVSEQFF.

The rearrangement joins TRBV5-1 to TRBJ2-7; 9 bases agree with TRBD1. Germline-derived CDR1 and CDR2 are SGHRS and YFSETQ. This CDR3 region has 14 residues. V trimming: 2 bases; J trimming: 6 bases; junction bases outside the gene matches: 6. The CDR3 is CASSLEPDRGEQYF. CDR3 nucleotide sequence: TGCGCCAGCAGCTTAGAACCGGACAGGGGCGAGCAGTACTTC.

The chain employs TRBV6-5 and TRBJ2-7, with D possibly being TRBD2 (5 bases). V gave up 10 bases and J gave up 4 bases, with 14 bases separating them. The germline V gene has CDR1 MNHEY and CDR2 SVGAGI. CDR3 length: 12 amino acids. CDR3 sequence (DNA): TGTGCCACCGGAGACTACAATTACGAGCAGTACTTC. It encodes CATGDYNYEQYF.

The chain joins TRBV6-4 to TRBJ2-1, with TRBD2 matching 11 bases. Per the germline V gene, CDR1 is MRHNA and CDR2 is SNTAGT. V shed 6 bases and J 4 bases; nucleotides not matched to a gene: 5. The CDR3 is 15 residues long. CDR3 protein: CASRVTSGAYNEQFF. For the CDR3, the DNA is TGTGCCAGCAGGGTGACTAGCGGGGCTTACAATGAGCAGTTCTTC.

V usage is TRBV2 and J usage is TRBJ2-2, with 13 bases aligning to TRBD2. The germline V gene encodes CDR1 SNHLY and CDR2 FYNNEI. With 6 bases clipped from V and 4 bases from J, the junction kept 8 bases outside the gene matches. The CDR3 runs 17 residues. In DNA, the CDR3 is TGTGCCAGCAGGAAACTAGCGGGAGGGCCGGTCACCGGGGAGCTGTTTTTT. Translated: CASRKLAGGPVTGELFF.

The rearrangement joins TRBV5-1 to TRBJ2-3; 9 positions match TRBD2. Germline V gene data show CDR1 as SGHRS and CDR2 as YFSETQ. This CDR3 comprises 17 residues. The ends lost 4 bases at V and 3 bases at J; junction bases unmatched: 12. The CDR3 loop reads CASSQNPLAGMTDTQYF. The CDR3 region has the DNA TGCGCCAGCAGCCAAAACCCTCTAGCGGGAATGACAGATACGCAGTATTTT. Based on the CDR3 plus reference TRBV5-1 and TRBJ2-3, the full variable domain is KAGVTQTPRYLIKTRGQQVTLSCSPISGHRSVSWYQQTPGQGLQFLFEYFSETQRNKGNFPGRFSGRQFSNSRSEMNVSTLELGDSALYLCASSQNPLAGMTDTQYFGPGTRLTVL.

The chain employs TRBV7-2 and TRBJ1-1; D is unresolved. Trimming stripped 5 bases from V and 8 bases from J, with 12 bases between. The CDR3 runs 12 residues. Germline CDR1 SGHTA, CDR2 FQGNSA. CDR3 protein: CASSRLKSEAFF. The CDR3 DNA is TGTGCCAGCAGCCGCCTAAAATCCGAAGCTTTCTTT.

The chain joins TRBV25-1 to TRBJ2-5, with 9 bases matching TRBD1. The CDR3 sequence is 15 residues long. Germline CDR1 reads MGHDK; CDR2 reads SYGVNS. The V segment lost 3 bases and the J segment 5 bases; nucleotides outside the gene matches: 7. CDR3 residues: CASSEPGQGRETQYF. The CDR3 DNA follows: TGTGCCAGCAGTGAGCCGGGACAGGGAAGGGAGACCCAGTACTTC.

The J gene is TRBJ2-3, the V gene TRBV11-2; no definite D call. Trimming took off 6 bases at V and 5 bases at J, with 15 bases between the two ends. Germline V lookup: CDR1 SGHAT, CDR2 FQNNGV. CDR3 length: 14 amino acids. The CDR3 loop reads CASRSGFSLDTQYF. In nucleotides, the CDR3 is TGTGCCAGCAGATCCGGGTTTAGCCTAGATACGCAGTATTTT.

The rearrangement links TRBV19 to TRBJ1-2; D unclear. This CDR3 contains 16 residues. Germline values: CDR1 LNHDA, CDR2 SQIVND (reference sequence). V was pared by 7 bases and J by 4 bases, with 22 bases between. The CDR3: CASTYTPGIYTYGYTF. For the CDR3, the DNA is TGTGCCAGTACCTATACACCGGGGATCTACACCTATGGCTACACCTTC.

The genes are TRBV27 and TRBJ1-2, with 7 positions matching TRBD1. Germline lookup yields CDR1 MNHEY and CDR2 SMNVEV (reference sequence). V lost 6 bases to trimming and J lost 8 bases; unmatched junction nucleotides: 15. There are 15 residues in the CDR3. This CDR3 is CASSSLSTGRLGYTF. The CDR3 bases are TGTGCCAGCAGCTCCCTTTCGACAGGGAGATTGGGCTACACCTTC.

The chain joins TRBV15 to TRBJ2-1, with TRBD1 identical over 9 bases. CDR1 is LNHNV, CDR2 YYDKDF, per germline (reference sequence). The CDR3 is 15 amino acids. The trim removed 5 bases at V and 4 bases at J, leaving 6 bases unmatched. CDR3 nucleotide sequence: TGTGCCACCAGCGACCGGGACAGGGCATACAATGAGCAGTTCTTC. As protein: CATSDRDRAYNEQFF. Supplemented by reference TRBV15 and TRBJ2-1, the full variable domain reads DAMVIQNPRYQVTQFGKPVTLSCSQTLNHNVMYWYQQKSSQAPKLLFHYYDKDFNNEADTPDNFQSRRPNTSFCFLDIRSPGLGDTAMYLCATSDRDRAYNEQFFGPGTRLTVL.

The J gene is TRBJ2-1, the V gene TRBV5-6; D is perhaps TRBD2 (6 bases). Germline CDR1 reads SGHDT; CDR2 reads YYEEEE. This CDR3 contains 14 residues. Trimming took 5 bases from V and 2 from J, leaving 11 bases between them. The CDR3 sequence is CASSPGGTYNEQFF. The CDR3 DNA sequence: TGTGCCAGCAGTCCTGGGGGGACCTACAATGAGCAGTTCTTC.

The chain has TRBV5-1 and TRBJ1-3; TRBD1 agrees at 9 bases. Losses at the gene ends were 4 bases for V and 4 bases for J; bases not matched to a gene: 9. Looked up from germline, CDR1 is SGHRS and CDR2 is YFSETQ. The length of the CDR3 is 16 residues. This chain's CDR3 is CASSPGTGRAGNTIYF. CDR3 nucleotide sequence: TGCGCCAGCAGCCCGGGGACAGGGCGAGCGGGAAACACCATATATTTT.

The V and J genes are TRBV18 and TRBJ1-2; D not certain. Germline assignment: CDR1 KGHSH and CDR2 LQKENI. Deletions cut 1 base from V and 8 bases from J, with 11 bases between. The CDR3 extends over 13 amino acids. CDR3 residues: CASSPLAERGYTF. CDR3 nucleotides: TGTGCCAGCTCACCACTGGCAGAGCGGGGCTACACCTTC.

The chain carries TRBV30 and TRBJ2-3; 7 nucleotides match TRBD1. Trimming took 4 bases from V and 0 from J; bases not matched to a gene: 4. Germline V gives CDR1 GTSNPN, CDR2 SVGIG (reference sequence). The CDR3 runs to 14 residues. The CDR3 here is CAWTPGQSTDTQYF. In DNA form, the CDR3 reads TGTGCCTGGACTCCGGGACAGAGCACAGATACGCAGTATTTT.

The chain uses TRBV21-1 and TRBJ2-7; no check of the table's D call, TRBD2, against the DNA was made. TRBV21-1 has pseudogene status. The length of the CDR3 is 15 residues. Written as DNA, the CDR3 is TGTGCCAGCAGCAAAGGCAGCGGGAGCTCCTACGAGCAGTACTTC. Residues: CASSKGSGSSYEQYF.

This clone showed up just once. The CDR3 region is CASSETGGSGNTIYF. As DNA, the CDR3 is TGTGCCAGCAGTGAGACAGGGGGCTCTGGAAACACCATATATTTT. The chain couples TRBV27 to TRBJ1-3, with 9 positions matching TRBD1. Germline CDR1 reads MNHEY; CDR2 reads SMNVEV (reference sequence). The CDR3 runs 15 residues. The V segment lost 5 bases and the J segment 0 bases; nucleotides outside the gene matches: 2.

The chain carries TRBV30 and TRBJ1-1; no clear D gene. The V and J ends lost 3 bases and 1 base respectively, with 6 bases between them. CDR3 size: 12 residues. Germline V gene sequence: CDR1 GTSNPN, CDR2 SVGIG (reference sequence). Written as DNA, the CDR3 is TGTGCCTGGAGGCGGGGGAACACTGAAGCTTTCTTT. Its protein product is CAWRRGNTEAFF.

J is TRBJ2-1 and V is TRBV9, with TRBD1 as a possible D gene (6 bases). V gave up 3 bases and J gave up 6 bases, with 10 bases separating them. The CDR3 runs to 13 residues. Germline values: CDR1 SGDLS, CDR2 YYNGEE. CDR3 sequence: CASSGVGGNEQFF. DNA for the CDR3: TGTGCCAGCAGCGGGGTAGGGGGCAATGAGCAGTTCTTC.

The chain has TRBV2 and TRBJ2-1; 11 bases align to TRBD1. This CDR3 spans 15 amino acids. The germline gives CDR1 SNHLY, CDR2 FYNNEI. Trimming at V came to 7 bases and at J to 9 bases, leaving 11 bases not matched to a gene. The CDR3 region has the DNA TGTGCCAGCACCAAGGGACAGGGGGTGTTTGCTGAGCAGTTCTTC. This sequence encodes CASTKGQGVFAEQFF. Variable domain in full (rest from reference TRBV2 and TRBJ2-1): EPEVTQTPSHQVTQMGQEVILRCVPISNHLYFYWYRQILGQKVEFLVSFYNNEISEKSEIFDDQFSVERPDGSNFTLKIRSTKLEDSAMYFCASTKGQGVFAEQFFGPGTRLTVL.

The V call is TRBV20-1, the J call TRBJ2-1, with D perhaps TRBD2 (5 bases). This CDR3 spans 11 amino acids. CDR1 and CDR2 from the germline V gene are DFQATT and SNEGSKA (reference sequence). V lost 7 bases and J 4 bases, leaving 8 bases between the germline ends. Here the CDR3 reads CSVRGYNEQFF. The CDR3 coding sequence is TGCAGTGTGAGAGGGTACAATGAGCAGTTCTTC.

The chain joins TRBV2 to TRBJ2-7; possibly TRBD1 for D (6 bases). The germline V gene has CDR1 SNHLY and CDR2 FYNNEI. CDR3 length: 14 residues. V was cut by 5 bases and J by 9 bases, with 20 bases left in between. Here the CDR3 DNA reads TGTGCCAGCAGTCGTCAGGGGACCCCTAGATGGCAGTACTTC. It encodes CASSRQGTPRWQYF.

This clone has only one observation. The gene calls are TRBV11-2 and TRBJ1-4; D is perhaps TRBD1 (6 bases). Germline V CDR1 and CDR2: SGHAT, FQNNGV. The germline V and J ends were trimmed by 7 bases and 3 bases, with 15 bases remaining between them. The CDR3 consists of 15 residues. The CDR3 DNA is TGTGCCAGCACTCCACAGGGCTACGCTAATGAAAAACTGTTTTTT. Translating it yields CASTPQGYANEKLFF.

V is TRBV5-1 and J is TRBJ1-2, with 10 positions matching TRBD1. The CDR3 has 15 residues. Germline V gives CDR1 SGHRS, CDR2 YFSETQ. V lost 4 bases to trimming and J lost 8 bases; unmatched junction nucleotides: 11. CDR3 region: CASSQDSGTGVGYTF. As DNA, the CDR3 is TGCGCCAGCAGCCAGGATTCCGGGACAGGGGTCGGCTACACCTTC.

The sample holds one count of this clone. The rearrangement joins TRBV27 to TRBJ1-2; TRBD1 aligns across 8 bases. V was clipped by 5 bases and J by 4 bases; unmatched bases: 9. In germline, CDR1 is MNHEY, CDR2 SMNVEV (reference sequence). The CDR3 covers 15 residues. In DNA form, the CDR3 reads TGTGCCAGCAGTGATTCGACAGGGGCCCTCTATGGCTACACCTTC. Translated: CASSDSTGALYGYTF.

The V and J genes are TRBV30 and TRBJ2-5; 7 nucleotides align to TRBD2. The CDR3 sequence is 16 residues long. Per germline, CDR1 GTSNPN and CDR2 SVGIG (reference sequence). V shed 0 bases, J shed 2 bases, and the junction held 9 bases outside the gene matches. CDR3 coding DNA: TGTGCCTGGAGTGTGGGGGGGATCTCGAGGCAAGAGACCCAGTACTTC. Residues: CAWSVGGISRQETQYF.